The clone carrying this T cell receptor beta chain appeared many times. Its antigen is still unknown. This sample is drawn from a study of T cells in Graves' hyperthyroidism and ophthalmopathy. Regions amplified from RNA transcripts were the TCR beta CDR3 regions. First-round RT-PCR with HTBI primers amplified the TCR CDR3 region. A single record per CDR3 protein comes from TCRdb applying MiXCR to the multiplex PCR reads. This table holds 450,000 to 650,000 distinct CDR3 sequences, roughly 20% found once. Graves' hyperthyroidism is called stable when ophthalmopathy does not progress within 18 months. Diagnostic assessment was based on clinical symptoms, serum thyroxine and TRAb, thyroid ultrasound and orbital computed tomography. The V and J ends lost 4 bases and 1 base, in that order; junction bases with no gene match: 19. Germline V CDR1 and CDR2: MNHEY, SMNVEV (reference sequence). This CDR3 contains 19 residues.

Overall study results and limits: Ophthalmopathy onset followed model prediction by a median about six months. Classification by a 13 V-J model distinguished ophthalmopathy from stable hyperthyroidism.

Sequencing was done on a sample of blood. The rearrangement links TRBV27 to TRBJ2-7; 7 bases match TRBD2. The clonotype originates from a man between 18 and 35 years old with Graves' hyperthyroidism. Here the CDR3 reads CASSSGRPGEGTISYEQYF. In nucleotides, the CDR3 is TGTGCCAGCAGTTCCGGTCGTCCGGGGGAGGGTACAATATCCTACGAGCAGTACTTC.